The clone carrying this TCR beta chain has more than one count but fewer than ten. The data belong to a study of response to subunit inactivated influenza vaccine. In germline, CDR1 is LGHDT, CDR2 YNNKEL (reference sequence). V was clipped by 4 bases and J by 4 bases; unmatched bases: 6. There are 14 residues in the CDR3. Each CDR3 protein is one row after TCRdb ran MiXCR on the RT-PCR reads. The sample includes some 500,000 distinct CDR3 sequences, about an eighth seen only once; the top ten take about 12%. The gene calls are TRBV3-1 and TRBJ2-5, with 7 bases that match TRBD2. This sequence originates from a man aged 45-60 years who received an inactivated influenza vaccine. The source was PBMCs from blood, collected 35 to 45 days after vaccination. The CDR3 is CASSRRGGIETQYF. CDR3 in DNA: TGTGCCAGCAGCCGGAGGGGAGGGATAGAGACCCAGTACTTC.